The source of this T cell receptor (beta chain) is a study of blood T cell repertoires in COVID-19 (dated by TCRdb to the early 2020s). For context, the study as a whole: Samples covering the acute and convalescent phases of COVID-19 were provided by collaborators in the United States, Italy and Spain. The prospective study material was composed of cDNA or gDNA derived from T cells, B-cell-depleted T cells, or PBMCs. The dataset comprised deeply sampled blood TCRbeta repertoires from subjects exposed to, actively infected with, or recovered from COVID-19. The repertoires were released in a freely available public database intended as a resource for research on the immune response to SARS-CoV-2. Samples were obtained from the ongoing ImmuneRACE study (first 160 participants) and from about 1,300 subjects provided by 6 global collaborators. Sample metadata almost always included a de-identified subject ID, COVID-19 status, age in years and sex. Where available, HLA class I and class II types were obtained from metadata supplied by the sample provider rather than from assay-based typing. Study-wide conclusions, independent of this receptor: The quantity of clinical and demographic metadata differed by source and by participant and was supplied without curation.

The immunoSEQ Assay, a bias-controlled multiplex PCR, was used to amplify TCRbeta CDR3 regions from genomic DNA. The paper's processing steps were these. Within the assay, amplification of reference gene primers was used to estimate how many nucleated cells each sample contained. Sequence reads were collapsed and filtered to measure the absolute abundance of every unique TCRbeta CDR3 rearrangement. Productive Simpson clonality was computed per sample as the square root of Simpson's diversity index over productive rearrangements. TCRdb's version of the immuneACCESS table is confined to in-frame rearrangements and falls short of the full clone set. An unresolved V gene accounts for under half of the shortfall where checked; the remainder is of unknown origin. V, J and clone size are taken as reported in that table, and D and trimming were inferred from the DNA itself. Across this sample there are roughly 430,000 clones, with about 88% seen only once. The ten largest clones represent around 1.5% of the sample.

This clone was counted once. Its antigen is not yet known. Base qualities are not at hand, and no much larger clone is one base apart. In the prospective study, participants were about 18 to 95 years old, resided in about two dozen geographic areas of the United States, and were enrolled through a virtual design. In the prospective study, participants were assigned to cohorts based on the clinical history participants reported in a screening survey and a study questionnaire. A participant counted as exposed if, within 2 weeks of entering the study, that participant had been in contact with someone who had a PCR-confirmed or clinician-diagnosed COVID-19 case. In the prospective study, mobile phlebotomists collected whole blood, serum and a nasopharyngeal or oropharyngeal swab from each participant. Over a roughly 2-month period, participants in the prospective study had the option of providing additional blood draws and questionnaires. Prospective study blood samples were shipped either frozen or at room temperature before DNA extraction.

Source material: PBMCs or T cells enriched from blood (not recorded which). The sequence came from a woman younger than 35 who had been exposed to COVID-19.

The bases read TGCGCCAGCAGCCATCCCCCGGGACAGGGATCGAATTCACCCCTCCACTTT. Translated, it gives CASSHPPGQGSNSPLHF. The rearrangement joined TRBV4-1 to TRBJ1-6; TRBD1 aligns with 9 central bases. The CDR3 has 17 amino acids, counting the end cysteine and phenylalanine. This entry keeps only the CDR3 DNA: 51 bases, framed from base 1. Trimming leaves V shorter by 3 bases and J shorter by 7 bases, with the junction holding 10 bases beyond the gene matches. For CDR1 and CDR2, the germline V gene lists MGHRA and YSYEKL.